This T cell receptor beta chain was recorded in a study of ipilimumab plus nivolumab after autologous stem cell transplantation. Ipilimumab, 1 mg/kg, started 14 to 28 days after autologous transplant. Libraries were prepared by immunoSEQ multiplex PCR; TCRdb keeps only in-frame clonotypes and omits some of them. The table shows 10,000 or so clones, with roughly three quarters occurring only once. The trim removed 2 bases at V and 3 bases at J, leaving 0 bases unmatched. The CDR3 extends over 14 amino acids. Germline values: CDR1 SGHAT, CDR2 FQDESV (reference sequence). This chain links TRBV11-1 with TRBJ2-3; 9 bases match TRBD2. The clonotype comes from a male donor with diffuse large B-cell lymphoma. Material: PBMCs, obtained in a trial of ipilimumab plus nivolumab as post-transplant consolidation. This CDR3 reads CASSLLAGTDTQYF. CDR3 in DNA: TGTGCCAGCAGCTTACTAGCGGGGACAGATACGCAGTATTTT. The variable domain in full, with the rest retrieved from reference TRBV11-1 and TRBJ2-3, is EAEVAQSPRYKITEKSQAVAFWCDPISGHATLYWYRQILGQGPELLVQFQDESVVDDSQLPKDRFSAERLKGVDSTLKIQPAELGDSAMYLCASSLLAGTDTQYFGPGTRLTVL.